These 18 T cell receptor beta chains came from one sample sequenced in a study of PD-1 blockade in classical Hodgkin lymphoma (dated by TCRdb to 2018 to 2021). Per the publication, the time point label means: cycle 2 day 1 (C2D1) of nivolumab. Relapse after autologous stem cell transplantation had occurred in all trial patients, and cohorts A, B and C were distinguished by prior brentuximab vedotin exposure. The receptor library was made with the immunoSEQ multiplex PCR assay. The source is immuneACCESS, and TCRdb retained only in-frame sequences with V and J called. Part of the clones is not carried over; for the studies checked, unresolved V genes explain less than half of this, and the remainder is unexplained. In this sample the table shows 90,000 to 100,000 clones, roughly nine tenths of which occur a single time. The top ten constitute roughly 10% of the sample. The input for sequencing was peripheral blood mononuclear cells (PBMCs), taken before the second cycle of nivolumab. Source of these receptors: a human donor with classical Hodgkin lymphoma.

The gene calls are TRBV28 and TRBJ1-5; 7 bases agree with TRBD1. Losses at the gene ends were 6 bases for V and 1 base for J; bases not matched to a gene: 9. This CDR3 spans 16 amino acids. Per the germline V gene, CDR1 is MDHEN and CDR2 is SYDVKM. The CDR3 here is CASRQHGTASNQPQHF. CDR3 nucleotide sequence: TGTGCCAGCAGACAACACGGGACAGCCAGCAATCAGCCCCAGCATTTT.

For the CDR3, the DNA is TGCGCCAGCAGCTTGGATCTGGCGGGCATTCAGTACTTC. Amino acid sequence: CASSLDLAGIQYF. The chain links TRBV5-1 to TRBJ2-4, with D tentatively TRBD2 (5 bases). CDR3 length: 13 amino acids. Deletions cut 0 bases from V and 9 bases from J, with 10 bases between. Germline CDR1 reads SGHRS; CDR2 reads YFSETQ.

V usage is TRBV28 and J usage is TRBJ2-3, with D perhaps given as TRBD1 or TRBD2 (5 bases each). From germline, CDR1 is MDHEN and CDR2 SYDVKM. This CDR3 contains 22 residues. V lost 7 bases to trimming and J lost 2 bases, with 37 bases between them. The chain's CDR3 is CASNGVEAGRPKWGTHTDTQYF. The CDR3 DNA sequence: TGTGCCAGCAACGGGGTGGAGGCCGGCCGCCCAAAGTGGGGGACCCACACAGATACGCAGTATTTT.

This chain connects TRBV10-2 to TRBJ1-2, with D hard to call. Germline CDR1 reads WSHSY; CDR2 reads SAAADI. The V end lost 6 bases, the J end lost 1 base, and 12 bases lay between the germline ends. The CDR3 extends over 14 amino acids. The CDR3 loop is CASRGPEYNYGYTF. CDR3 in DNA: TGCGCCAGCAGAGGCCCGGAATATAACTATGGCTACACCTTC.

The chain has TRBV6-5 and TRBJ1-6, with D hard to call. The CDR3 covers 15 residues. Germline CDR1 MNHEY, CDR2 SVGAGI. Between the trimmed V and J ends, which lost 4 bases and 14 bases, there was a span of 21 bases. The CDR3 loop is CASSSNPGLIKTLHF. CDR3 DNA: TGTGCCAGCAGTTCCAATCCCGGACTCATTAAAACCCTCCACTTT.

The CDR3 protein is CASSFGVTGPSGANVLTF. The CDR3 region has the DNA TGTGCCAGCAGTTTTGGAGTCACGGGTCCCTCTGGGGCCAACGTCCTGACTTTC. The chain joins TRBV27 to TRBJ2-6; D is unresolved. V lost 3 bases and J 0 bases, leaving 15 bases between the germline ends. The CDR3 has 18 residues. Looked up from germline, CDR1 is MNHEY and CDR2 is SMNVEV (reference sequence).

This chain connects TRBV28 to TRBJ2-7; 7 bases are shared with TRBD2. Germline assignment: CDR1 MDHEN and CDR2 SYDVKM. The CDR3 has 13 amino acids. V shed 7 bases, J shed 0 bases, and the junction held 3 bases outside the gene matches. CDR3 region: CASKAGSSYEQYF. In nucleotides, the CDR3 is TGTGCCAGCAAAGCGGGAAGCTCCTACGAGCAGTACTTC.

The chain employs TRBV27 and TRBJ2-5; D might be TRBD2 (5 bases). Trimming stripped 2 bases from V and 2 bases from J, with 9 bases between. CDR1 is MNHEY, CDR2 SMNVEV, per germline (reference sequence). There are 14 residues in the CDR3. The CDR3 spells CASSLSGDQETQYF. CDR3 bases: TGTGCCAGCAGTTTAAGCGGAGATCAAGAGACCCAGTACTTC.

The chain joins TRBV29-1 to TRBJ2-1, with D possibly called TRBD1 or TRBD2 (5 bases each). Looked up from germline, CDR1 is SQVTM and CDR2 is ANQGSEA. The V gene lost 0 bases and the J gene lost 0 bases, with 12 bases spanning the gap. The CDR3 is 16 amino acids. This chain's CDR3 is CSVEDRGGNSYNEQFF. In nucleotides, the CDR3 is TGCAGCGTTGAAGATCGGGGCGGCAACTCCTACAATGAGCAGTTCTTC.

V usage is TRBV5-4 and J usage is TRBJ2-1, with 11 bases fitting TRBD2. Germline V gene sequence: CDR1 SGHNT, CDR2 YYREEE (reference sequence). The CDR3 sequence is 16 residues long. Unmatched junction bases numbered 12, after V lost 4 bases and J lost 9 bases. The CDR3 nucleotides are TGTGCCAGCAGCCCAATAGCGGGGGGGCTGCAGGTTGAGCAGTTCTTC. It specifies CASSPIAGGLQVEQFF. The variable domain in full, with the rest retrieved from reference TRBV5-4 and TRBJ2-1, is ETGVTQSPTHLIKTRGQQVTLRCSSQSGHNTVSWYQQALGQGPQFIFQYYREEENGRGNFPPRFSGLQFPNYSSELNVNALELDDSALYLCASSPIAGGLQVEQFFGPGTRLTVL.

CDR3 sequence reads: CASSYAPGTGKISYTF. CDR3 coding DNA: TGTGCCAGCAGTTACGCCCCCGGGACAGGGAAAATCAGCTACACCTTC. The chain employs TRBV6-5 and TRBJ1-2, with 9 bases aligning to TRBD1. Germline V gives CDR1 MNHEY, CDR2 SVGAGI. Trimming at V came to 2 bases and at J to 9 bases, leaving 13 bases not matched to a gene. The CDR3 consists of 16 residues.

The CDR3 reads CAWSPNPRQPQHF. The CDR3 coding sequence is TGTGCCTGGAGCCCTAACCCCAGGCAGCCCCAGCATTTT. V usage is TRBV30 and J usage is TRBJ1-5; D unclear. CDR3 length equals 13 residues. Trimming pared 3 bases from V and 7 bases from J, leaving 13 bases between. Per germline, CDR1 GTSNPN and CDR2 SVGIG (reference sequence).

This sequence joins TRBV27 and TRBJ2-3; 9 bases are shared with TRBD2. The CDR3 loop spans 16 amino acids. V trimming: 5 bases; J trimming: 5 bases; junction bases outside the gene matches: 11. Germline V gene data show CDR1 as MNHEY and CDR2 as SMNVEV (reference sequence). The CDR3 bases are TGTGCCAGCAGTCTGATCGGCGGGAGGGCCCTAGATACGCAGTATTTT. This sequence encodes CASSLIGGRALDTQYF.

V usage is TRBV5-4 and J usage is TRBJ2-5; a possible D gene is TRBD1 (7 bases). Germline CDR1 is SGHNT and CDR2 is YYREEE (reference sequence). V lost 1 base, J lost 4 bases, and 11 bases lay in between. The CDR3 length is 14 residues. The CDR3: CASSLWQGGETQYF. For the CDR3, the DNA is TGTGCCAGCAGCTTGTGGCAGGGGGGAGAGACCCAGTACTTC.

The chain has TRBV19 and TRBJ2-1, with D possibly being TRBD1 (5 bases). The CDR3 totals 12 residues. Trimming left V 3 bases short and J 8 bases short, with 8 bases between. Germline V gene data show CDR1 as LNHDA and CDR2 as SQIVND (reference sequence). The CDR3 reads CASSMWGDEQFF. CDR3 coding DNA: TGTGCCAGTAGTATGTGGGGCGATGAGCAGTTCTTC.

The chain links TRBV27 to TRBJ2-1; 11 nucleotides line up with TRBD2. V dropped 6 bases and J dropped 2; count of bases not matched to a gene: 3. The CDR3 is 15 residues long. Germline V gene lookup returns CDR1 MNHEY and CDR2 SMNVEV (reference sequence). In DNA, the CDR3 is TGTGCCAGCAGCGTAGCGGGAGGGCCCTACAATGAGCAGTTCTTC. It specifies CASSVAGGPYNEQFF.

The genes are TRBV10-3 and TRBJ2-7; D gene unclear. CDR1 ENHRY and CDR2 SYGVKD come from the germline V gene. The CDR3 covers 14 residues. V dropped 4 bases and J dropped 6 bases, with 16 bases sitting between them. The CDR3 is CAISGPGSDIEQYF. CDR3 DNA: TGTGCCATCAGTGGTCCCGGGTCCGATATCGAGCAGTACTTC.

CDR3 DNA sequence: TGTGCCACTTGGGACAGCCATTCCTACAATGAGCAGTTCTTC. This translates into CATWDSHSYNEQFF. V is TRBV10-3 and J is TRBJ2-1; TRBD1 matches at 7 bases. CDR1 ENHRY and CDR2 SYGVKD come from the germline V gene. This CDR3 spans 14 amino acids. With V trimmed by 10 bases and J by 1 base, 7 bases remained unmatched.